Below, one TCR beta chain is given with its context. Its specific antigen is unknown. Per-nucleotide qualities are absent, and no much larger clonotype sits a single base away. Trimming takes 7 bases from V and 4 bases from J, and the germline ends sit 8 bases apart. The germline V gene gives CDR1 as SGHNT and CDR2 as YENEEA. The CDR3 starts with the cysteine, ends with the phenylalanine, and has 11 residues. The only DNA kept is the CDR3, 33 bases in frame from the first base. These data are taken from a study of OX40 agonist ivuxolimab in advanced cancers. Looking at the study overall: The costimulatory receptor OX40 (CD134) was targeted by ivuxolimab, a fully human IgG2 agonistic monoclonal antibody. The purpose of peripheral TCRbeta sequencing was to test whether ivuxolimab changed TCR sequence diversity and led to clonal T-cell expansion. Intravenous ivuxolimab was administered to patients every 2 weeks at six dose levels: 0.01, 0.1, 0.3, 1.5, 3 and 10 mg/kg. The paper describes the monotherapy dose-escalation part (N ≈ 52 patients) of the phase I trial of ivuxolimab. The dose-escalation cohort was around 83% male with a mean age of about 60 years, ranging from about 23 to 85. Patients were allowed to have had prior anti-PD-1, anti-PD-L1 or anti-CTLA-4 therapy, and roughly two fifths of the dose-escalation patients had been treated with checkpoint inhibitors. Among the approximately 54 dose-escalation patients, approximately 20 had hepatocellular carcinoma, about 15 melanoma, 9 renal cell carcinoma and 9 head and neck cancer. Partial responses occurred in three dose-escalation patients, of whom one had hepatocellular carcinoma and two had cutaneous melanoma. Summary of the overall study and its limitations: Low levels of normalized T-cell clonal expansion were also shown by some nonresponding patients. After ivuxolimab, more expanded clones were found on average in CD8+ T cells than in CD4+ T cells. At doses of 0.1 to 3.0 mg/kg, clonal expansion of both CD4+ and CD8+ T cells in blood was seen between baseline and week 6. Partial responders in the 0.1-3.0 mg/kg groups had among the lowest normalized peripheral clonal expansion, especially among CD8+ T cells. The antigen specificity of the clonally expanded peripheral T cells was not determined.

Genomic DNA was isolated from the sorted cells so that the TCRbeta CDR3 region could be sequenced. TCRbeta CDR3 regions were sequenced using the immunoSEQ Assay. TCRdb mirrors the immuneACCESS table, restricted to in-frame sequences. Some clones are absent from its copies; in checked studies, under half trace to an unresolved V gene, and the reason for the others is unknown. Recorded for this sample are about 58,000 clones; less than 85% of them occurred a single time. Less than 4% of the sample is in the top ten clones. The trial excluded patients who had a history of autoimmune disease or who were on systemic immunosuppression. Peripheral blood for TCR sequencing was drawn from every dose cohort at baseline, at cycle 4 day 1 and at cycle 7 day 1. The samples were taken from a phase I, first-in-human, multicenter, open-label dose-escalation trial of ivuxolimab. Adults with locally advanced or metastatic melanoma, renal cell carcinoma, hepatocellular carcinoma or head and neck squamous cell carcinoma were enrolled in the trial. CD4+ and CD8+ T cells were sorted separately from peripheral blood before TCR sequencing.

The input for sequencing was CD4+ or CD8+ T cells sorted from blood, taken in a trial of the OX40 agonist ivuxolimab. The sequence derives from an adult with an advanced solid tumor such as melanoma, head and neck, liver or kidney cancer. Here the chain combines TRBV11-3 and TRBJ2-7, with the D gene call left open. The sequenced DNA: TGTGCCAGCATCGAACGGTACGAGCAGTACTTC. It translates to CASIERYEQYF.